The 9 T cell receptor beta chains listed next were all sequenced from one sample in a study of CD4+ T cells in melanoma. Profiled with immunoSEQ multiplex PCR; TCRdb holds only in-frame clones, not every one. Here the sample spans over 10,000 clones, about 80% being singletons. Sequencing was done on a sample of cells from a culture (not recorded whether cultured in vitro). The receptor set was obtained from a human donor with melanoma.

The rearrangement joins TRBV19 to TRBJ2-3; D gene uncertain. This CDR3 region has 13 residues. Per germline, CDR1 LNHDA and CDR2 SQIVND (reference sequence). V lost 1 base to trimming and J lost 4 bases, with 6 bases between them. The CDR3 sequence is CASSIGVPDTQYF. CDR3 nucleotides: TGTGCCAGTAGTATAGGGGTTCCAGATACGCAGTATTTT.

The chain employs TRBV29-1 and TRBJ2-7; no reliable D call. This CDR3 has 14 amino acids. V lost 0 bases and J lost 7, with 16 bases in between. From germline, CDR1 is SQVTM and CDR2 ANQGSEA. The CDR3 region is CSVEDMGPRREQYF. The CDR3 coding sequence is TGCAGCGTTGAAGATATGGGCCCCCGCAGGGAGCAGTACTTC.

The chain joins TRBV19 to TRBJ2-7; D may correspond to TRBD1 or TRBD2 (6 bases each). With 4 bases removed from V and 6 bases from J, the gap between germline ends came to 10 bases. This CDR3 is 12 amino acids long. Per germline, CDR1 LNHDA and CDR2 SQIVND (reference sequence). The CDR3 spells CASSTRGGEQYF. In nucleotides, the CDR3 is TGTGCCAGTAGTACCAGGGGAGGCGAGCAGTACTTC. The whole variable domain, remainder taken from reference TRBV19 and TRBJ2-7, is DGGITQSPKYLFRKEGQNVTLSCEQNLNHDAMYWYRQDPGQGLRLIYYSQIVNDFQKGDIAEGYSVSREKKESFPLTVTSAQKNPTAFYLCASSTRGGEQYFGPGTRLTVT.

The J gene is TRBJ1-2, the V gene TRBV10-2; a weak D match, TRBD1 (5 bases). The V and J ends lost 6 bases and 5 bases respectively, with 13 bases between them. Germline CDR1 is WSHSY and CDR2 is SAAADI. This CDR3 has 13 amino acids. The CDR3 DNA sequence: TGCGCCAGCAGCTCCGCCGGGGCTTATGGCTACACCTTC. Translating it yields CASSSAGAYGYTF.

This chain joins TRBV11-2 and TRBJ2-5, with D perhaps matching TRBD1 or TRBD2 (5 bases each). The CDR3 is made up of 14 amino acids. Germline V CDR1 and CDR2: SGHAT, FQNNGV. Trimming removed 5 bases from V and 1 base from J, with 11 bases in between. The CDR3, as DNA: TGTGCCAGCAGCCCGGGACGGCTCCAAGAGACCCAGTACTTC. As protein: CASSPGRLQETQYF.

The V and J genes are TRBV10-2 and TRBJ2-5; 14 nucleotides align to TRBD2. From germline, CDR1 is WSHSY and CDR2 SAAADI. J gave up 5 bases and V 6 bases, and 5 bases lay outside the gene matches. The CDR3 loop spans 15 amino acids. The CDR3 nucleotides read TGCGCCAGCAGAGGGACTAGCGGGGGCCGGGAGACCCAGTACTTC. Its protein product is CASRGTSGGRETQYF.

This chain joins TRBV18 and TRBJ2-5; D not resolved. CDR1 KGHSH and CDR2 LQKENI come from the germline V gene. Trimming pared 0 bases from V and 1 base from J, leaving 12 bases between. This CDR3 contains 16 residues. CDR3 amino acids: CASSPPLGRSQETQYF. CDR3 DNA: TGTGCCAGCTCACCACCCCTCGGCAGATCCCAAGAGACCCAGTACTTC.

The chain links TRBV12-5 to TRBJ2-5; 7 bases agree with TRBD2. The CDR3 extends over 20 amino acids. Germline assignment: CDR1 LGHNT and CDR2 FRNRAP. The J segment lost 2 bases and the V segment lost 0 bases, leaving 18 bases of the junction unmatched. As DNA, the CDR3 is TGTGCTAGTGGTTTGGTACTCTGGCGGGGGTCATGGATCTGGCAAGAGACCCAGTACTTC. Translating gives CASGLVLWRGSWIWQETQYF.

The table lists this clone with a count of one. V and J are TRBV11-2 and TRBJ1-1, with TRBD1 as a possible D gene (5 bases). The V gene lost 2 bases and the J gene lost 9 bases, with 16 bases spanning the gap. Germline V gives CDR1 SGHAT, CDR2 FQNNGV. This CDR3 is built from 14 residues. The CDR3, as DNA: TGTGCCAGCAGCTTACCCAGTTCGTGGGGGAAAGCTTTCTTT. Protein: CASSLPSSWGKAFF.